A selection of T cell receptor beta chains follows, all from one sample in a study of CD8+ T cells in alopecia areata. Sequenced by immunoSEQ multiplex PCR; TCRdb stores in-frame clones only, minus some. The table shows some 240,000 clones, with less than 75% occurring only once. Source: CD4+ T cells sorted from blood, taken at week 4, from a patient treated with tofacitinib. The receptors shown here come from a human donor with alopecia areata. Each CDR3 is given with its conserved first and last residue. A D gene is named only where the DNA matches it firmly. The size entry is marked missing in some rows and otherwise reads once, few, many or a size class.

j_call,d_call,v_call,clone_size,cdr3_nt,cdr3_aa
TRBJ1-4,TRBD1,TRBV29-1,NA,TGCAGCGGACAGGGTGGACTAGGGAATGAAAAACTGTTTTTT,CSGQGGLGNEKLFF
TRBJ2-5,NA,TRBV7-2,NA,TGTGCCAGCAGCTTAGCGACAGCGGGAGAGACCCAGTACTTC,CASSLATAGETQYF
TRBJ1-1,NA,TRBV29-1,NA,TGCAGCGTTGGTACAGGAGGGAACACTGAAGCTTTCTTT,CSVGTGGNTEAFF
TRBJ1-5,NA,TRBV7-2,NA,TGTGCCAGCAGCTTAAGCTATACTCAGCCCCAGCATTTT,CASSLSYTQPQHF
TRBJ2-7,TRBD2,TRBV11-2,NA,TGTGCCAGCACCCATTATCAGGTCAGCGGGGGAACGGGCTACGAGCAGTACTTC,CASTHYQVSGGTGYEQYF
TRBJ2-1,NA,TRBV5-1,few,TGCGCCAGCAGCGGGGGAGTCTACAATGAGCAGTTCTTC,CASSGGVYNEQFF
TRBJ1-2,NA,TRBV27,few,TGTGCCAGCAGTTTAATAGGGGAGGGGTATGGCTACACCTTC,CASSLIGEGYGYTF
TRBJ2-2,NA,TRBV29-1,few,TGCAGCGTCCTATTCGGAGCCAACACCGGGGAGCTGTTTTTT,CSVLFGANTGELFF
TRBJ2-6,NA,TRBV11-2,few,TGTGCCAGCAGCTTACAGGGTAACTCTGGGGCCAACGTCCTGACTTTC,CASSLQGNSGANVLTF
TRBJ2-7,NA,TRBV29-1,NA,TGCAGCGTTGCCGCGGGGAACGTCGAGCAGTACTTC,CSVAAGNVEQYF
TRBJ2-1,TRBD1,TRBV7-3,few,TGTGCCAGCAGCCTGGAACCGGGACAGGGTCCGTTCTTC,CASSLEPGQGPFF
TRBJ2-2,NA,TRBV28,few,TGTGCCAGCACCAGTGTGAACACCGGGGAGCTGTTTTTT,CASTSVNTGELFF
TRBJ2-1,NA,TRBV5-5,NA,TGTGCCAGCAGCTTGGGACCGGGGGCAGGATACAATGAGCAGTTCTTC,CASSLGPGAGYNEQFF
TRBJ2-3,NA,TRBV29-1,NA,TGCAGCGCAGGACAGAGCACAGATACGCAGTATTTT,CSAGQSTDTQYF
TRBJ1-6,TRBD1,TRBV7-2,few,TGTGCCAGCAGCTTACAACAGGGGAATAATTCACCCCTCCACTTT,CASSLQQGNNSPLHF
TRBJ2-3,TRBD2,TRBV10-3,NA,TGTGCCATCAGTGTACTAGCGGGGGCCAGCACAGATACGCAGTATTTT,CAISVLAGASTDTQYF
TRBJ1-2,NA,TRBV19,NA,TGTGCCAGTGAGGGAGACGATAGCTATGGCTACACCTTC,CASEGDDSYGYTF
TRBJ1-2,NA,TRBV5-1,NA,TGCGCCAGCAGCTTGGCCTTAAGGGACTATGGCTACACCTTC,CASSLALRDYGYTF
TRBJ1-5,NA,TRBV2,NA,TGTGCCAGCACGGAGGGAAACAATCAGCCCCAGCATTTT,CASTEGNNQPQHF
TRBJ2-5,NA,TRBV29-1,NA,TGCAGCGTTGAAAGGCAGCAAGAGACCCAGTACTTC,CSVERQQETQYF
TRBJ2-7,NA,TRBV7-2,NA,TGTGCCAGCAGCTTTGGGCCTTACGAGCAGTACTTC,CASSFGPYEQYF
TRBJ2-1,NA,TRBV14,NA,TGTGCCAGCAGCCAAGAACTGCACAATGAGCAGTTCTTC,CASSQELHNEQFF
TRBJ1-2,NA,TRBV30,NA,TGTGCCTGGAGTGGGGGAACCTATGGCTACACCTTC,CAWSGGTYGYTF
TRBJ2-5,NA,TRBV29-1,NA,TGCAGCGTCCGAGGTGGGGAGCAAGAGACCCAGTACTTC,CSVRGGEQETQYF
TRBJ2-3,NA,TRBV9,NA,TGTGCCAGCAGCGTAGTCCCGGGGTTGTCAGATACGCAGTATTTT,CASSVVPGLSDTQYF
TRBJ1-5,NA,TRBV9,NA,TGTGCCAGCAGCGCGGGTGCGAGGGAACACCAGCCCCAGCATTTT,CASSAGAREHQPQHF
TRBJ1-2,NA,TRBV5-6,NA,TGTGCCAGCAGCTTGCAAGGAAACTATGGCTACACCTTC,CASSLQGNYGYTF
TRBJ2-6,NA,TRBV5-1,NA,TGCGCCAGCAGCTTGGACGACGGGGGTATGTCGTCTGGGGCCAACGTCCTGACTTTC,CASSLDDGGMSSGANVLTF
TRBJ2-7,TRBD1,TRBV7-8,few,TGTGCCAGCAGCTTTGACAGGGGGTACTCCTACGAGCAGTACTTC,CASSFDRGYSYEQYF
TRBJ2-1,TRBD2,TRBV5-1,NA,TGCGCCAGCAGCCAAACTAGCGGGGCCTACAATGAGCAGTTCTTC,CASSQTSGAYNEQFF
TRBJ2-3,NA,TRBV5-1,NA,TGCGCCAGCAGCTTGGTAGCTGGCAGCACAGATACGCAGTATTTT,CASSLVAGSTDTQYF
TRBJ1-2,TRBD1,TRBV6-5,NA,TGTGCCAGCAGTAGGACAGGGGTGGGATATGGCTACACCTTC,CASSRTGVGYGYTF
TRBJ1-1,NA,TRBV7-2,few,TGTGCCAGCAGCCCGCTACTTGGAGGGAACACTGAAGCTTTCTTT,CASSPLLGGNTEAFF
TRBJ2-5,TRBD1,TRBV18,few,TGTGCCAGCTCACCAGTACTAATTTCGGACAGGGATAGGGAGACCCAGTACTTC,CASSPVLISDRDRETQYF
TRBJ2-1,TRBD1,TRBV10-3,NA,TGTGCCATAGCCGGGACAGCAGACAATGAGCAGTTCTTC,CAIAGTADNEQFF
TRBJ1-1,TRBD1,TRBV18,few,TGTGCCAGCTCACCCCCGGGACAGGGGGCCGAAGCTTTCTTT,CASSPPGQGAEAFF
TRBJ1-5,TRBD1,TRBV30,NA,TGTGCCTGGAGTGAGGTAACAGGGGGCCTAGTAGGCAATCAGCCCCAGCATTTT,CAWSEVTGGLVGNQPQHF
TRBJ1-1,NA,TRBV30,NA,TGTGCCTGGAGTGTAAGGGCTTCTGAAGCTTTCTTT,CAWSVRASEAFF
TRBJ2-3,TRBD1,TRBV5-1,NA,TGCGCCAGCAGCTTGGCTCTGACAGGGGATTTCGAAAAAGATACGCAGTATTTT,CASSLALTGDFEKDTQYF
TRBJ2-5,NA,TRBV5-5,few,TGTGCCAGCAGCTTCAGCGGGGAGACCCAGTACTTC,CASSFSGETQYF
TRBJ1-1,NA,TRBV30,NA,TGTGCCTGGATTAACCCCAGGGGGAACACTGAAGCTTTCTTT,CAWINPRGNTEAFF
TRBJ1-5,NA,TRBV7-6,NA,TGTGCCAGCAGCTTAGAGCCTAATAGCAATCAGCCCCAGCATTTT,CASSLEPNSNQPQHF
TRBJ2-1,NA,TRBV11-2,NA,TGTGCCAGCATCGGGAGTTACAATGAGCAGTTCTTC,CASIGSYNEQFF
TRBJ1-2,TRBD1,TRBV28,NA,TGTGCCAGCAGTCGCCTACAGGGGCGAGGGAGCGATGGCTACACCTTC,CASSRLQGRGSDGYTF